This T cell receptor (beta chain) emerged from a study of cytomegalovirus exposure and HLA in healthy donors (dated by TCRdb to the late 2010s). Study-wide context: An earlier analysis of approximately 640 of the donors reported 276 Gb of sequence data and roughly 110 million unique TCR beta sequences from about 180 million T cells. All discovery cohort repertoires had been generated on a single sequencing platform. The study was designed to test whether signatures of past pathogen exposure could be identified by cataloging public T cell receptors. Among the approximately 400 genotyped donors, around 79% belonged to the genetic ancestry cluster associated with self-reported Caucasian donors. To predict cytomegalovirus infection status, the study brought together high-throughput TCR immunosequencing, statistical association of individual TCRs with disease status, and machine learning. Donor age, sex, ethnicity and CMV serostatus were collected together with the repertoire data. A later analysis re-analyzed previously published TCR beta repertoires from roughly 690 donors and added high-resolution HLA genotyping to study TCR occurrence patterns. Genome-wide SNP genotypes for about 55% of the 666 donors were used in a later genetic analysis, which treated that subset as a discovery cohort. Approximately 310 gigabases of sequencing data and tens of millions of unique TCR sequences were included in an early release covering over 600 HLA-typed donors. To decide whether each TCR beta V gene segment behaved as functional or pseudogenic, an earlier analysis of some 600 of the donors relied on high-throughput TCR beta sequencing. Class I and class II HLA loci were covered by the typing at four-digit resolution. Along with the approximately 650-subject first cohort, a separate validation cohort of approximately 110 different subjects was used. Typing coverage differed by locus: A, B, C, DRB1 and DQB1 were typed in roughly 620-630 donors, DQA1 in 522, DPA1 in 600 to 610, and DPB1 in approximately 450. In the later analysis, no new phenotypic data were used to find candidate immune exposures; instead, reliance was placed on TCR beta sequences and their occurrence across donors. Among about 370 genotyped donors of the cohort, an average of approximately 220,000 unique TCR beta nucleotide sequences was sequenced per donor, of which roughly 17% were non-productive. Roughly 5 DR-DQ haplotypes were handled as single units for association and clustering, since linkage in the cohort was strong. Using immunosequencing, the study profiled T cell repertoires from approximately 700 subjects and related those repertoires to cytomegalovirus serostatus.

Library preparation employed the immunoSEQ multiplex PCR assay. For the multiplex PCR, a mixture combining 60 forward primers for TCR Vbeta segments and 13 reverse primers for TCR Jbeta segments was used. The CDR3 region of rearranged TCR beta genes was amplified from genomic DNA with a multiplex PCR assay. The amplified TCR beta libraries were sequenced on the Illumina HiSeq System as 87-base-pair reads. As for the authors' bioinformatics: In a later analysis, 77 million or so unique TCR beta chains were counted across the roughly 700 repertoires, and about 10 million of these chains were shared by at least two donors. A nearest-neighbor algorithm error-corrected the raw reads and collapsed the reads into unique sequences, merging closely related sequences to remove PCR and sequencing errors. To assign V, D and J gene segments, CDR3 sequences were aligned to IMGT reference sequences. For a sequence to be retained, a match of at least six nucleotides to both a V gene segment and a J gene segment was required. Rearrangements were classified as productive when the CDR3 lacked stop codons and remained in frame with V and J, and all other rearrangements were classified as non-productive. Following IMGT convention, CDR3 was defined as the stretch from the second conserved V-encoded cysteine up to the conserved J-encoded phenylalanine. The earlier analysis of approximately 500 of the donors excluded sequences that lacked an unambiguous match to a single V gene segment. In an earlier analysis of a few hundred of the donors, V segments were called functional above 56.7% productive rearrangements and were called segregating when the between-donor standard deviation exceeded 5%. A statistical classification framework was built to diagnose cytomegalovirus status from the catalog of TCR beta chain sequences. In a later analysis, V and J genes were assigned by comparing TCR nucleotide sequences against IMGT/GENE-DB human TR gene sequences. In a later analysis, CDR3 sequences and most-parsimonious VDJ recombination scenarios were assigned using the TCRdist pipeline. In a later analysis, each TCR beta chain was defined by its CDR3 amino acid sequence together with its V-gene family, and reads lacking a unique V-gene family were excluded. As a way to deal with suspected cross-contamination and a sequencing artifact, a later analysis dropped more than 500 nucleotide sequences that were highly shared and had low generation probability. A later analysis calculated a clonal expansion index for each public chain from normalized within-repertoire ranks of inferred template counts. In a later analysis, generation probabilities were computed using a VDJ recombination model fitted to out-of-frame rearrangements, and the results were checked against IGoR. Hypergeometric tests were used in a later analysis to score TCR-TCR, TCR-HLA and TCR-CMV co-occurrence, with a repertoire-size bias correction applied to the TCR pairs. A later analysis estimated false discovery rates by permuting HLA or CMV assignments 20 times. In a later analysis, co-occurring TCRs were grouped using DBSCAN, with TCRdist sequence similarity added in when clustering inside HLA-allele-positive subsets. Repertoires with fewer than 30,000 or more than 120,000 public chains, plus five repertoires with anomalous nucleotide sharing, were excluded from co-occurrence clustering. Not all clones reach the TCRdb copy of this immuneACCESS table, which keeps in-frame sequences only. Checked studies attribute under half of the gap to unresolved V genes and leave the rest unexplained. That table is the source of V, J and clone size, and D and trimming were worked out from the DNA. The sample table shows roughly 99,000 clones, and 77% are seen once. Jointly, the top ten make up more than 4% of the sample.

The cohort comprised 710 or so healthy bone marrow donors. At the time of sampling, all cohort members were nominally healthy, though unrecorded immune exposures were likely present. The donor was CMV seronegative and was included in the group of approximately 350 seronegative cohort members. Each donor provided a peripheral blood sample, and peripheral blood mononuclear cells were used for TCR beta sequencing. The Qiagen DNeasy Blood Extraction Kit was used to extract genomic DNA from the blood cell samples. V drops 0 bases and J drops 8 bases, leaving 9 bases in between. The germline V gene provides CDR1 SGHRS and CDR2 YFSETQ. Spanning cysteine to phenylalanine, the CDR3 consists of 13 amino acids. Of the read, only the CDR3 DNA is kept; its 39 bases are in frame from base 1. The paper's findings and limits, for the study overall: According to a later analysis, parvovirus B19, influenza, CMV and Epstein-Barr virus appeared linked to several top co-occurrence clusters. In a later analysis, HLA-associated TCR beta chains were found to be more clonally expanded and to have lower generation probabilities than equally common non-associated chains. Because counts were too low, roughly 18 rarely observed V segments, including chromosome 9 orphons, were left out of the earlier analysis of roughly 600 of the donors. In a later genetic analysis, a missense DCLRE1C variant was associated with V-gene and J-gene trimming of TCR beta chains, and the association was replicated in an independent cohort. According to a later genetic analysis, donors in an Asian-associated ancestry cluster had fewer N-insertions in productive TCRs than the roughly 660-donor mean. A group of highly shared sequence variants was considered likely to be a technical artifact of the sequencing pipeline. Most CMV-associated TCR beta chains appeared to be HLA-restricted in a later analysis, and the HLA associations seemed to be driven largely by CMV exposure. A total of 150 or so TCR beta chains were listed by the study as associated with cytomegalovirus. When HLA alleles, especially DR and DQ, strongly co-occurred, attributing TCR associations to individual alleles was difficult. The presence/absence analyses assumed that sequencing depth was roughly uniform across donors, and that assumption may not be true. For the cohort, immune exposure information was limited to CMV serostatus. The classifier was reported to diagnose cytomegalovirus status with high specificity and sensitivity in both the original cohort and the validation cohort. While some public TCRs were present in many individuals, most TCR sequences turned up only very rarely across donors. Because HLA typing was missing for some donors at each locus, association tests included only the typed subset. A further reported finding was that TCR beta sequences accurately predicted the HLA-A and HLA-B alleles for most subjects in the first cohort. In vitro tests confirmed that a few of the cytomegalovirus-associated TCR beta chains recognize cytomegalovirus antigens. The 87-base-pair reads could not distinguish some IMGT-functional V segments, including TRBV6-2 and TRBV6-3, so those segments were excluded. The cohort was sequenced for TCR beta chains only, and without alpha or paired-chain data the features that could be detected were limited. Broadly in line with IMGT annotations, most TCR beta V segments showed up in productive rearrangements about 90% or about 30% of the time in an earlier analysis of around 600 of the donors. The authors suggested that the approach could potentially be extended to other disease states and immunological phenotypes. Correlated functional status among segregating V segments might be attributable to linkage disequilibrium, but an unknown experimental factor could not be ruled out. A later analysis associated 17,000 or so TCR beta sequences with specific HLA alleles at a false discovery rate of 0.05. In a later analysis, TCR association rates were found to vary across HLA loci, with the most associated TCRs seen for DRB1 alleles and the fewest for HLA-C alleles.

Of note for this clone: No antigen is known for it. No quality values exist for individual bases; no much larger clone is one base distant.

The receptor chain draws on TRBV5-1 and TRBJ2-1, with the D gene call left open. Sequenced material: PBMCs. The sequence came from a male donor in good health and CMV-seronegative. The CDR3 reads CASSLVPDYEQFF. The DNA sequence reads TGCGCCAGCAGCTTGGTGCCCGACTATGAGCAGTTCTTC.